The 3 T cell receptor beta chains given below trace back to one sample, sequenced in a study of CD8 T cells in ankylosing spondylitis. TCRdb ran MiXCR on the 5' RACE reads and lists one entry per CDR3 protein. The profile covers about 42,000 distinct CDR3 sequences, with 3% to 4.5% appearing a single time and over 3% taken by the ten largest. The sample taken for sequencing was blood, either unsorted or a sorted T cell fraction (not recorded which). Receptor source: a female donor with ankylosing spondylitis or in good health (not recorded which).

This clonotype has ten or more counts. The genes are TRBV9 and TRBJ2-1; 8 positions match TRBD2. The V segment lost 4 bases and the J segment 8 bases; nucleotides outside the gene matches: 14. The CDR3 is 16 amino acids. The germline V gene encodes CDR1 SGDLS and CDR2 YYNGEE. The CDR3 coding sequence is TGTGCCAGCAGCCCGCCGGGGACTAGGGTCGTCGATGAGCAGTTCTTC. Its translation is CASSPPGTRVVDEQFF.

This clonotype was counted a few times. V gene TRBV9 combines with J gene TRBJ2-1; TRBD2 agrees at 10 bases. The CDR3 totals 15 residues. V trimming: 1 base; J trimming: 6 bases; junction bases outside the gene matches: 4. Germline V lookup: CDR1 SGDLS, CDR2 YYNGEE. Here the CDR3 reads CASSVPSGGGNEQFF. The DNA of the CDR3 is TGTGCCAGCAGCGTACCTAGCGGGGGAGGCAATGAGCAGTTCTTC.

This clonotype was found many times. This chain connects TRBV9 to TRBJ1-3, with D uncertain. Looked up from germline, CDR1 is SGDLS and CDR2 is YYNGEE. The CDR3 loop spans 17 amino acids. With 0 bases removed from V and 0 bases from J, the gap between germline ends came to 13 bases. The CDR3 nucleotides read TGTGCCAGCAGCGTAGCCCTCGCGGGGAGCTCTGGAAACACCATATATTTT. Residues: CASSVALAGSSGNTIYF.